The rows below give T cell receptor beta chains drawn from one sample of a study of T and B cells in COVID-19 patients. TCRdb used MiXCR to reprocess the multiplex PCR reads, holding one entry per CDR3 protein. The sample holds around 30,000 distinct CDR3 sequences, about 30% seen once. The source material was blood. These receptor sequences come from a human donor who had recovered from COVID-19. CDR3s include the opening cysteine and the closing phenylalanine or tryptophan. Each record gives: CDR3 length, D gene, V gene, J gene, clone size, CDR3 DNA, CDR3 protein. D genes are given only for firm matches. Rows give clone size only sometimes, using once, few, many, or a class for an expanded clone.

11	.	TRBV12-3/TRBV12-4	TRBJ2-3	.	TGTGCCAGCAGTGTTGAGAGGACGCAGTATTTT	CASSVERTQYF
17	.	TRBV19	TRBJ1-5	few	TGTGCCAGTAGTATTTTCAGGGGCAACGAGGGCAATCAGCCCCAGCATTTT	CASSIFRGNEGNQPQHF
15	TRBD1	TRBV7-2	TRBJ2-5	once	TGTGCCAGCAGCAGAGGGACAGGGGTCCAAGAGACCCAGTACTTC	CASSRGTGVQETQYF
15	.	TRBV24-1	TRBJ2-2	few	TGTGCCACCGACCCCGCCAGCGCGAACACCGGGGAGCTGTTTTTT	CATDPASANTGELFF
15	.	TRBV4-2	TRBJ1-1	.	TGTGCCAGCAGCCAAGAGGACTACATGAACACTGAAGCTTTCTTT	CASSQEDYMNTEAFF
15	TRBD1	TRBV19	TRBJ2-2	.	TGTGCCAGCAGTGACTCGCGAGACAGGGCCGGGGAGCTGTTTTTT	CASSDSRDRAGELFF
12	.	TRBV20-1	TRBJ2-5	.	TGCAGTGCACAGTCAGGGGGAGGGACCCAGTACTTC	CSAQSGGGTQYF
17	TRBD1	TRBV5-4	TRBJ2-2	few	TGTGCCAGCAGCTTGGGCCCAGGGACAGCGAACACCGGGGAGCTGTTTTTT	CASSLGPGTANTGELFF
15	.	TRBV5-6	TRBJ1-5	few	TGTGCCAGCAGCTTACGAGGGGGAGGACTGGCGCCCCAGCATTTT	CASSLRGGGLAPQHF
14	.	TRBV5-6	TRBJ2-7	.	TGTGCCAGCACTAGACAGCCGAGCTCCTACGAGCAGTACTTC	CASTRQPSSYEQYF
17	TRBD2	TRBV27	TRBJ2-2	.	TGTGCCAGCAGCCTCTCGGGACTAGCGGATTACACCGGGGAGCTGTTTTTT	CASSLSGLADYTGELFF
18	.	TRBV29-1	TRBJ2-5	medium-sized	TGCAGCGTTACTGACCTCAGGGGGAGGAGGCAAGGCGCAGAGACCCAGTACTTC	CSVTDLRGRRQGAETQYF
13	.	TRBV6-2/TRBV6-3	TRBJ2-3	few	TGTGCCAGCAGTCGGTTCAGCACAGATACGCAGTATTTT	CASSRFSTDTQYF
13	TRBD1	TRBV6-5	TRBJ1-2	.	TGTGCCAGCAGTCAGGGGGTCTCGGATGGCTACACCTTC	CASSQGVSDGYTF
14	TRBD1	TRBV4-2	TRBJ2-7	.	TGTGCCAGCAGCTTACGGACAGGGGCCTACGAGCAGTACTTC	CASSLRTGAYEQYF
11	.	TRBV5-5	TRBJ1-1	.	TGTGCCAGCAGCCCCACCTTTGAAGCTTTCTTT	CASSPTFEAFF
18	TRBD2	TRBV18	TRBJ2-5	few	TGTGCCAGCTCACCACGAGGAGGCGGGGGGACGTACCAAGAGACCCAGTACTTC	CASSPRGGGGTYQETQYF
17	.	TRBV4-3	TRBJ2-3	.	TGCGCCAGCAGCCAACCTCAGGCAGGGACCTACACAGATACGCAGTATTTT	CASSQPQAGTYTDTQYF
14	.	TRBV20-1	TRBJ2-1	few	TGCAGTGCCCCGGGACTGACTGCCTACAATGAGCAGTTCTTC	CSAPGLTAYNEQFF
13	.	TRBV12-3/TRBV12-4	TRBJ1-1	few	TGTGCCAGCAGCCGGACATCTGACACTGAAGCTTTCTTT	CASSRTSDTEAFF
13	TRBD1	TRBV27	TRBJ1-6	few	TGTGCCAGCAGCGTGACAGGGAACTCACCCCTCCACTTT	CASSVTGNSPLHF
16	.	TRBV14	TRBJ2-1	.	TGTGCCAGCAGCCCAGCCCGGACCTACTCCTACAATGAGCAGTTCTTC	CASSPARTYSYNEQFF
16	TRBD1	TRBV27	TRBJ2-3	.	TGTGCCAGCAGTGATTCCGGGACAGGGTGGACAGATACGCAGTATTTT	CASSDSGTGWTDTQYF
14	.	TRBV7-6	TRBJ2-2	few	TGTGCCAGCAGCGCCCAGCTCGACACCGGGGAGCTGTTTTTT	CASSAQLDTGELFF
15	TRBD2	TRBV6-6	TRBJ2-7	.	TGTGCCAGCAGTGCCCCCGGGACTAGAACTCACGAGCAGTACTTC	CASSAPGTRTHEQYF
15	.	TRBV18	TRBJ1-2	few	TGTGCCAGCTCCCCGCCTGGCAGAGTCAACTATGGCTACACCTTC	CASSPPGRVNYGYTF
17	.	TRBV9	TRBJ2-3	.	TGTGCCAGCAGCGGAAAGCTTGGGGGACTCCGCACAGATACGCAGTATTTT	CASSGKLGGLRTDTQYF
13	TRBD1	TRBV20-1	TRBJ1-4	.	TGCAGTGCCGTGGACAGGGGAGCACAGAAACTGTTTTTT	CSAVDRGAQKLFF
13	TRBD1	TRBV6-2/TRBV6-3	TRBJ2-2	few	TGTGCCAGCACCACGACAGGGTTGGGGGAGCTGTTTTTT	CASTTTGLGELFF
14	TRBD1	TRBV19	TRBJ1-1	.	TGTGCATTAAGTCTTGGCAGGGGGCCCACTGAAGCTTTCTTT	CALSLGRGPTEAFF
16	.	TRBV6-5	TRBJ1-5	.	TGTGCCAGCAGTTCCCGCCTAGCGGGGGCGAATCAGCCCCAGCATTTT	CASSSRLAGANQPQHF
14	TRBD1	TRBV4-3	TRBJ2-5	few	TGCGCCAGCAGCCAAGGGACAGGCCCTGAGACCCAGTACTTC	CASSQGTGPETQYF
14	.	TRBV19	TRBJ2-7	many	TGTGCCAGTAGTATCGGGGGAATACTAGCCGAGCAGTACTTC	CASSIGGILAEQYF
13	.	TRBV19	TRBJ2-1	medium-sized	TGTGCCAGTAGTATTAATGGGCGAAATGAGCAGTTCTTC	CASSINGRNEQFF
16	TRBD2	TRBV5-6	TRBJ2-2	.	TGTGCCAGCAGCTCGAGTGGGGGAGGGCCCACCGGGGAGCTGTTTTTT	CASSSSGGGPTGELFF
15	TRBD1	TRBV18	TRBJ1-3	.	TGTGCCAGCTCAACGGGACAGGATGCTGGAAACACCATATATTTT	CASSTGQDAGNTIYF
14	.	TRBV18	TRBJ2-3	few	TGTGCCAGCTCACCCCGGCCGAGCACAGATACGCAGTATTTT	CASSPRPSTDTQYF
18	TRBD1	TRBV7-6	TRBJ2-1	.	TGTGCCAGCAGCACCAGGGGCGGGACAGGTGTCAACTACAATGAGCAGTTCTTC	CASSTRGGTGVNYNEQFF
13	.	TRBV6-5	TRBJ1-1	.	TGTGCCAGCAGTTACGGCGGGTCTACTGAAGCTTTCTTT	CASSYGGSTEAFF
18	TRBD1	TRBV6-4	TRBJ1-5	.	TGTGCCAGCAGTTATGAGTCCCGACAGGGGTTAAGCAATCAGCCCCAGCATTTT	CASSYESRQGLSNQPQHF
14	TRBD2	TRBV20-1	TRBJ2-3	.	TGCAGTGCTGAGACTAGCGGGGGCACAGATACGCAGTATTTT	CSAETSGGTDTQYF
13	.	TRBV19	TRBJ1-1	many	TGTGCCAGTAGGATGGGGGCAGACACTGAAGCTTTCTTT	CASRMGADTEAFF
13	TRBD1	TRBV19	TRBJ1-2	.	TGTGCCAGTAGGGACAGGGACTTTTGGGGCTACACCTTC	CASRDRDFWGYTF
14	TRBD1	TRBV19	TRBJ2-2	medium-sized	TGTGCCAGTAAGAGGCAGGGGGCGTCCGGGGAGCTGTTTTTT	CASKRQGASGELFF
14	.	TRBV13	TRBJ2-1	.	TGTGCCAGCAGCCCCCTTATGGCCGTTTGGGAGCAGTTCTTC	CASSPLMAVWEQFF
15	TRBD1	TRBV4-3	TRBJ1-1	.	TGTGCCAGCAGCCCAGCCGACAGGGGTGAGCCGGGAGCTTTCTTT	CASSPADRGEPGAFF
16	TRBD2	TRBV29-1	TRBJ2-2	medium-sized	TGCAGCGTTCCTCGGACTAGCGGGAGCGTTGGAGGGGAGCTGTTTTTT	CSVPRTSGSVGGELFF
13	TRBD2	TRBV19	TRBJ2-7	.	TGTGCCAGCAGCCGGGGGGGGTCCTACGAGCAGTACTTC	CASSRGGSYEQYF
14	TRBD2	TRBV7-2	TRBJ2-1	.	TGTGCCAGCAGCTTAGCGGCGGGGGGCAATGAGCAGTTCTTC	CASSLAAGGNEQFF